The entry below describes one T cell receptor (beta chain). What it binds is not known. The sample is drawn from a study of OX40 agonist ivuxolimab in advanced cancers. Across the study: With ivuxolimab, an agonistic anti-OX40 (CD134) antibody, patients were treated. Study-wide points: Still undetermined is the antigen specificity of the expanded peripheral T cells. In the 0.1 to 3.0 mg/kg range, CD4+ and CD8+ blood T cells had expanded clonally by week 6.

Clones were read by immunoSEQ multiplex PCR, and TCRdb kept only the in-frame ones, dropping some. The repertoire holds approximately 67,000 clones, with 90% to 95% as singletons. This CDR3 has 14 residues. The V and J ends lost 6 bases and 1 base respectively, with 12 bases between them. CDR1 and CDR2 (germline): MDHEN, SYDVKM. Sequences were derived from CD4+ or CD8+ T cells sorted from blood, sampled in a trial of the OX40 agonist ivuxolimab. The chain uses TRBV28 and TRBJ1-1, with D tentatively TRBD1 (6 bases). This TCR came from an adult with an advanced solid tumor such as melanoma, head and neck, liver or kidney cancer. The DNA for the CDR3 is TGTGCCAGCAGAATAACAGGGTGGAACACTGAAGCTTTCTTT. Residues: CASRITGWNTEAFF.